This T cell receptor beta chain was obtained from a study of regulatory dendritic cells for organ transplantation listed by TCRdb under 2017. For the wider study: TCRbeta repertoires were sequenced from sorted naive and memory CD4+ and CD8+ T cells before and after allostimulation with regulatory or mature dendritic cells. Study-wide conclusions, independent of this receptor: Only a couple of subjects were sequenced, and considerable between-individual heterogeneity in the alloreactive memory CD8+ T cell pool was noted by the authors. Among the resting subsets, memory CD8+ T cells contained the most alloreactive TCR clonotypes. Highly diverse repertoires were observed in naive CD4+ and CD8+ T cells, whereas lower diversity was observed in memory cells, and the most oligoclonal repertoires were found in memory CD8+ cells. In both subjects, allostimulation led to expansion of memory CD8+ clones, though the expansion induced by regulatory dendritic cells appeared to be more limited than that induced by mature dendritic cells.

FACS was used to sort CD4+ or CD8+ cells into naive T cells (CD45RA+) and memory T cells (CD45RO+). T cells for TCR sequencing came from a couple of healthy control subjects. Sorted T cell subsets that were not stimulated were used as baseline controls for the mixed lymphocyte reactions. The Qiagen DNeasy Blood & Tissue Kit was used to extract genomic DNA. V is trimmed back by 5 bases and J by 4 bases, and the junction contains 23 bases that no gene match accounts for. The CDR3 measures 21 amino acids from cysteine to phenylalanine. CDR3 DNA is the only sequence kept; it has 63 bases, read in frame from the first base. The germline V gene gives CDR1 as LGHNT and CDR2 as FRNRAP. Comment on this clone: What this receptor recognizes is not known. No much larger clone exists at a distance of one base, and base qualities are not known.

TCRbeta CDR3 regions were amplified by multiplexed two-step PCR using Vbeta-specific forward primers and Jbeta-specific reverse primers. TCRbeta libraries were sequenced on an Illumina instrument through the immunoSEQ service. In the paper's pipeline: V, D and J genes were assigned using IMGT annotation, and counts were corrected for multiplex PCR bias using synthetic CDR3 analogues. In the immunoSEQ Analyzer, repertoire clonality was calculated as one minus the normalized Shannon entropy. Whether a clone counted as expanded was decided by Fisher's exact test with Benjamini-Hochberg false discovery rate control and a two-tailed cutoff of P<0.01. Imported from immuneACCESS, the table was reduced by TCRdb to in-frame sequences with V and J called. These copies leave out some clones; in studies compared against another copy, an unresolved V gene accounts for under half, and the cause of the remainder is not known. V, J and clone size are those of that table, while D and trimming were read from the DNA. The sample records 5,000 to 6,500 clones, under 75% of which are singletons. The ten largest make up roughly 11% of the sample.

The TCR originated in a human donor in good health. This sequence uses TRBV12-5 and TRBJ1-3; 10 bases in the junction line up with TRBD1. Specimen: memory CD8+ T cells from blood. The sample's cell subset or site label, in plain terms: CD45RO+ memory T cells. The nucleotides are TGTGCTAGTGGTCCCGACTACTCCCTCAACCCGGGACAGGGGTCGGGAAACACCATATATTTT. Protein translation: CASGPDYSLNPGQGSGNTIYF.